This T cell receptor (beta chain) was identified in a study of T cells in Graves' hyperthyroidism and ophthalmopathy. The germline V gene encodes CDR1 SGHAT and CDR2 FQNNGV. The CDR3 consists of 14 residues. V lost 5 bases and J 1 base, leaving 9 bases between the germline ends. What was amplified from RNA transcripts were TCR beta CDR3 regions. HTBI primers drove first-round RT-PCR of the TCR CDR3. TCRdb re-analysed the multiplex PCR reads in MiXCR, keeping a single row per CDR3 protein. The sample yields about 590,000 distinct CDR3 sequences, more than 15% seen once. In this sample, this clonotype turned up many times.

Material: blood. The chain uses TRBV11-2 and TRBJ2-1; D remains unclear. This TCR came from a woman aged 25 to 39 with Graves' hyperthyroidism. The CDR3 DNA follows: TGTGCCAGCAGCCCAGTGGGTTCCTACAATGAGCAGTTCTTC. Translated, it gives CASSPVGSYNEQFF.